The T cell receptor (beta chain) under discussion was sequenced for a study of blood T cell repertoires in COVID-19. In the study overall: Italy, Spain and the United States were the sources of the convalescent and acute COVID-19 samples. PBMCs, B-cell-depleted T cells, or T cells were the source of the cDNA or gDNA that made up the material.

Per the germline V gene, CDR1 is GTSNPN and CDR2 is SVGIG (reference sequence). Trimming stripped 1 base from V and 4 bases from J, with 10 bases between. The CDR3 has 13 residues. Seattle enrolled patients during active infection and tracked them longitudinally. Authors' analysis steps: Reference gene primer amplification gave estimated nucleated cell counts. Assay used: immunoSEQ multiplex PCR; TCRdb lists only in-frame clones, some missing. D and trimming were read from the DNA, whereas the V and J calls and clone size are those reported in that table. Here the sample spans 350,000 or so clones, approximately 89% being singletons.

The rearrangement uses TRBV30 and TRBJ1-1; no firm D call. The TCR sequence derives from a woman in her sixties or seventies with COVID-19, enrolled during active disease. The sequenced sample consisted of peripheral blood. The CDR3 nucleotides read TGTGCCTGGAGTGGTCAGTTCACCACTGAAGCTTTCTTT. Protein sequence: CAWSGQFTTEAFF.